The clone carrying this T cell receptor (beta chain) is categorized as medium-sized. What it binds is not known. The data originate from a study of immune heterogeneity within non-small cell lung tumors. Study observations and caveats: Recurrence of identical dominant CDR3 beta clonotypes was observed across intrapatient tumor sites, concomitant with site-unique high-frequency clones.

Multiplex PCR relied on 32 V and 13 J primers to amplify TCR beta CDR3. TCRdb re-called the multiplex PCR reads with MiXCR, one entry per CDR3 protein. The repertoire holds 6,000 to 6,500 distinct CDR3 sequences, with 22% as singletons. The V end lost 5 bases, the J end lost 6 bases, and 12 bases lay between the germline ends. The germline V gene has CDR1 LGHDT and CDR2 YNNKEL (reference sequence). CDR3 length: 13 residues. The template consisted of bulk tumor genomic DNA, with roughly 0.6 ug used per sample. From each primary tumor, several far-apart biopsies were obtained during surgery. Enrolled patients presented with newly diagnosed, previously untreated non-small cell lung cancer and underwent curative surgery.

The TCR originated in a man aged 65-85 years with non-small cell lung cancer. Input material: lung tumor tissue. This chain links TRBV3-1 with TRBJ2-3; the D call may be TRBD1 or TRBD2 (5 bases each). The CDR3 here is CASSWDAEDTQYF. The CDR3 DNA is TGTGCCAGCAGCTGGGACGCCGAGGATACGCAGTATTTT.